Sequencing of this T cell receptor beta chain was carried out in a study of PD-L1 blockade in urothelial cancer. This clone showed up just a few times. The CDR3 contains 14 residues. The V gene's germline CDR1 is SGHRS and CDR2 YFSETQ. The V segment lost 3 bases and the J segment 15 bases; nucleotides outside the gene matches: 12. Profiling relied on immunoSEQ multiplex PCR, and the TCRdb table lists in-frame clones only, not all of them. Altogether about 29,000 clones are present, around 87% being singletons, with the ten largest covering approximately 2%. Pretreatment and on-treatment samples were taken, numbering 1 to 8 per patient.

Sequenced here: PBMCs, sampled around atezolizumab (anti-PD-L1) treatment. This clonotype was sampled from a man aged 50-59 years with urothelial cancer. The chain is built from TRBV5-1 and TRBJ2-1; 10 bases map to TRBD1. CDR3 loop: CASSSRTGGLGLFF. As DNA, the CDR3 is TGCGCCAGCAGCTCCCGGACAGGGGGGCTTGGTCTGTTCTTC.